The TCR beta chain under discussion was sequenced for a study of T cells in Graves' hyperthyroidism and ophthalmopathy. General study findings and limits: Stable hyperthyroidism was separated from ophthalmopathy by a model based on 13 V-J features. Blood shared most expanded thyroid clonotypes above 0.001.

The CDR3 covers 17 residues. CDR1 and CDR2 (germline): MGHRA, YSYEKL. The ends were cut back, 6 bases at V and 5 bases at J, with 22 bases in the middle. This clonotype was observed a handful of times. Its antigen is unidentified. Diagnosis rested on symptoms, serum thyroxine and TRAb, thyroid ultrasound, and orbital computed tomography. Using RNA transcripts as the source, TCR beta CDR3 regions were amplified. A first-round RT-PCR of the TCR CDR3 used the HTBI primer set. From the multiplex PCR reads, TCRdb called clonotypes with MiXCR, one entry per CDR3 protein. The sample includes 500,000 to 800,000 distinct CDR3 sequences, more than 14% of them seen just once.

The chain employs TRBV4-1 and TRBJ2-2; tentative D call: TRBD2 (6 bases). The clonotype comes from a woman aged 45 to 65 with Graves' ophthalmopathy. The sequenced sample consisted of blood. The CDR3 nucleotides are TGCGCCAGCAGACAACTTAGGGCGGGATTAGCTACCGGGGAGCTGTTTTTT. Translated, it gives CASRQLRAGLATGELFF.